This entry concerns a single T cell receptor (beta chain). Its antigen remains undetermined. The record has no base qualities; no much larger clone is one base away. Using the deep immunoSEQ assay, multiplex PCR amplified TCR CDR3 regions from genomic DNA. For each cell subset, the extracted genomic DNA was distributed evenly across all wells of several immunoSEQ 96-well plates, and each plate served as one replicate. For sorted subsets, each replicate PCR was loaded with around 220 ng genomic DNA, equivalent to some 27,000 T cell genomes. Purified libraries were quantified with a Qubit 3.0 fluorometer, sized on a Bioanalyzer 2100, and re-quantified with the KAPA Library Quantification kit. Each immunoSEQ 96-well plate was sequenced on its own single-read 150-cycle Illumina NextSeq 550 flow cell. The original methods were these. The immunoSEQ output contained only junctional sequences without quality scores, so filtering could not match that applied to full-length reads. Sequences were annotated with PyIR, a Python wrapper for IgBLAST v1.9, and V/J genes and CDR3 were assigned using IMGT germline references. Reads were filtered out if the reads had weak V/J assignments (E-value above 1e-6), no CDR3, stop codons, out-of-frame junctions, or ambiguous translated residues. A V3J clonotype was defined by an identical inferred V gene, J gene, and CDR3 amino acid sequence. To compute the percentage overlap between repertoires, the number of shared unique clonotypes was divided by the size of the smaller repertoire. RTK rarefaction, the Chao1 estimator, and Recon v2.1 estimates of unobserved clonotypes were used to assess repertoire richness. Generation probabilities were computed with OLGA for all TCRbeta clonotypes obtained by the gDNA method from four donors. TCRdb obtained this table from immuneACCESS and retained in-frame rearrangements with V and J assigned. These tables miss some clones; where compared with another copy, unresolved V genes account for less than half of the shortfall, and the remainder is unexplained. Clone size and V and J calls were adopted from that table, with D and trimming inferred from the DNA. In all, the sample holds about 2.1 million clones, and approximately 92% of those were seen once. Around 1.7% of the sample is taken by the ten largest.

CD8 naive samples were CD45RO-negative cells positively selected for CCR7, giving a CD45RA+CCR7+ population that excluded TemRA cells. Donors were healthy HIV-negative adults with no recently reported acute infections or vaccinations. Every donor was a Caucasian adult residing in Nashville, Tennessee, USA. Blood was collected by leukapheresis, and PBMCs were isolated by Ficoll-Histopaque density gradient centrifugation and then cryopreserved in liquid nitrogen vapor phase. Analytical flow cytometry was used to check the purity and quantity of each magnetically sorted T cell population. Each sorted fraction had its genomic DNA isolated and then quantified by UV absorbance on a Nanodrop 2000c. These data are taken from a study of shared clonotypes between healthy human individuals (dated by TCRdb to between 2020 and 2021). Regarding the complete study: A couple of women and a few men aged 18 to 49 years were included in the cohort. To increase sequencing depth and limit assay-specific biases, TCR repertoire library preparation and sequencing were carried out by different laboratories using diverse techniques. For each donor, three plates each were used for CD4 naive and CD4 memory, two plates were used for CD8 naive, and one plate was used for CD8 memory. Per donor, leukapheresis produced somewhere between about 0.9 and 9.5 billion PBMCs. To estimate repertoire size and how much clonotype sharing occurs between individuals, the study deeply sequenced the blood TCR repertoires of a handful of healthy adults. On the study overall, not on this receptor specifically: Incomplete sequencing was indicated by rarefaction of sorted-subset datasets, despite the large sequencing depth. Compared with non-shared clonotypes, the clonotypes found in all four sorted-subset donors had higher generation probabilities. Based on pairwise subsampling, the degree of clonotype sharing among donors was expected to be affected by sequencing depth. The genetic and exposure-history diversity represented was limited by the small number of donors. Sampling was restricted to blood, and TCR repertoires in tissue are likely to differ from TCR repertoires in blood. Estimated clonotype richness was generally larger for naive than for memory subsets. Sharing across a few donors was observed for approximately 5% of naive CD4, 3.5% of naive CD8, 2.3% of memory CD4, and roughly 0.4% of memory CD8 clonotypes.

Cut back by 4 bases and 0 bases, the V and J ends lie 11 bases apart. As encoded in the germline V gene, CDR1 is SGDLS while CDR2 is YYNGEE. The CDR3, from cysteine to phenylalanine, totals 15 residues. Solely the CDR3 DNA is kept, with 45 bases framed from the first base. The receptor's source is a young man in good health. Some clones in this sample may be carry-over from other donors' samples. Here the chain combines TRBV9 and TRBJ1-3, with the D gene uncertain. The material sequenced was naive CD8+ T cells from PBMCs. The cell subset or site label, as the study defines it: CD45RA+CCR7+. The DNA reads as follows: TGTGCCAGCAGCCCACGGGAGCTCTCTGGAAACACCATATATTTT. Its translation reads: CASSPRELSGNTIYF.